The 5 T cell receptor beta chains given below trace back to one sample, sequenced in a study of cytomegalovirus exposure and HLA in healthy donors. Using immunoSEQ multiplex PCR, the repertoire was profiled, and TCRdb retains in-frame clones only, with some absent. The repertoire has about 330,000 clones, more than 80% of them found once; the top ten carry around 0.8%. Sequenced sample: PBMCs. These receptors were obtained from a woman under 30 in good health and CMV-seronegative.

This chain joins TRBV11-2 and TRBJ1-1, with unresolved D. The germline V gene encodes CDR1 SGHAT and CDR2 FQNNGV. CDR3 length: 15 residues. The V end lost 6 bases, the J end lost 0 bases, and 14 bases lay between the germline ends. The CDR3 sequence: CASSLELPLNTEAFF. In nucleotides, the CDR3 is TGTGCCAGCAGTCTAGAACTACCCCTGAACACTGAAGCTTTCTTT.

The count of this clone is one. The V and J genes are TRBV25-1 and TRBJ2-5; TRBD2 might be the D (5 bases). Germline lookup yields CDR1 MGHDK and CDR2 SYGVNS. The CDR3 spans 13 residues. V was trimmed by 8 bases and J by 0 bases, leaving 10 bases between them. The CDR3 DNA reads as TGTGCCAGCGGCCGAGCGGACCAAGAGACCCAGTACTTC. Protein sequence: CASGRADQETQYF. The full variable domain, with the rest looked up from reference TRBV25-1 and TRBJ2-5, is EADIYQTPRYLVIGTGKKITLECSQTMGHDKMYWYQQDPGMELHLIHYSYGVNSTEKGDLSSESTVSRIRTEHFPLTLESARPSHTSQYLCASGRADQETQYFGPGTRLLVL.

CDR3 in DNA: TGCGCCAGCAGCACAGGGTGGAATGAGCAGTTCTTC. Its protein product is CASSTGWNEQFF. This chain uses TRBV5-1 with TRBJ2-1; perhaps TRBD1 as D (6 bases). The CDR3 runs to 12 residues. Germline V gives CDR1 SGHRS, CDR2 YFSETQ. V lost 4 bases and J lost 7, with 9 bases in between.

V and J are TRBV6-1 and TRBJ1-1; a weak D match, TRBD1 (5 bases). Germline V gene lookup returns CDR1 MNHNS and CDR2 SASEGT. The CDR3 is 15 residues long. The germline V and J ends were trimmed by 5 bases and 6 bases, with 19 bases remaining between them. In DNA form, the CDR3 reads TGTGCCAGCAGTTTAAGCCCGGGCGGAGGGGCTGAAGCTTTCTTT. It yields the protein CASSLSPGGGAEAFF.

The chain links TRBV6-1 to TRBJ2-7; a weak D match, TRBD2 (6 bases). The V gene's germline CDR1 is MNHNS and CDR2 SASEGT. This CDR3 is 13 amino acids long. Trimming cost V 10 bases and J 4 bases, with 17 bases left between them. CDR3 in amino acids: CATTSSSGYEQYF. The CDR3 bases are TGTGCCACCACCTCGAGTAGCGGTTACGAGCAGTACTTC.